One sample yielded the 32 T cell receptor beta chains listed below, sequenced in a study of Ad26.COV2.S vaccination and SARS-CoV-2 variants. Treatment: 19 received Ad26.COV2.S at low or high dose, single or two shots; a few received placebo; per-sample allocation not given. Day 63 after the first vaccine or placebo injection was the time point for sampling. The protocol was immunoSEQ multiplex PCR, while the TCRdb copy is restricted to in-frame clones and leaves out a portion. This sample carries roughly 300,000 clones, about 88% of them seen once, and the ten largest clones take 6.4%. Specimen: peripheral blood, collected in a trial of Ad26.COV2.S vaccine versus placebo. These receptors originate from a person between 18 and 65 years old who received the Ad26.COV2.S COVID-19 vaccine or a placebo.

The rearrangement uses TRBV5-1 and TRBJ1-3; D unclear. Germline-derived CDR1 and CDR2 are SGHRS and YFSETQ. This CDR3 has 15 amino acids. V lost 4 bases to trimming and J lost 2 bases, with 13 bases between them. The CDR3, as DNA: TGCGCCAGCAGCCCGATGGGCAGGACTGGAAACACCATATATTTT. This encodes CASSPMGRTGNTIYF.

The genes are TRBV29-1 and TRBJ2-5, with D unclear. The CDR3 length is 10 residues. The germline gives CDR1 SQVTM, CDR2 ANQGSEA. V shed 7 bases and J shed 5 bases, with 8 bases lying between them. This CDR3 reads CSAAVETQYF. CDR3 sequence (DNA): TGCAGCGCCGCTGTGGAGACCCAGTACTTC.

This chain joins TRBV6-2 or TRBV6-3 and TRBJ1-1; no reliable D call. CDR3 length equals 18 residues. V was pared by 5 bases and J by 8 bases, with 30 bases between. The V gene's germline CDR1 is MNHEY and CDR2 SVGEGT. CDR3 sequence: CASSAQVGGSLTVGEAFF. CDR3 in DNA: TGTGCCAGCAGTGCCCAAGTTGGCGGGTCATTAACCGTGGGCGAAGCTTTCTTT.

The chain combines TRBV4-1 with TRBJ2-2, with 7 bases lining up with TRBD2. Germline V gene sequence: CDR1 MGHRA, CDR2 YSYEKL. The CDR3 runs to 17 residues. The junction had 9 bases not matched to a gene; V was cut back by 4 bases and J by 1 base. CDR3 region: CASSLPGGGVNTGELFF. In DNA, the CDR3 is TGCGCCAGCAGCCTGCCTGGTGGGGGGGTGAACACCGGGGAGCTGTTTTTT.

The V call is TRBV10-3, the J call TRBJ1-4, with D possibly TRBD1 on 6 matching bases. Germline V gene lookup returns CDR1 ENHRY and CDR2 SYGVKD. V was cut by 1 base and J by 6 bases, with 12 bases left in between. The CDR3 totals 15 residues. As DNA, the CDR3 is TGTGCCATCAGTGAGTTCAGGGCAGGGGATGAAAAACTGTTTTTT. Amino acids: CAISEFRAGDEKLFF.

V gene TRBV19 combines with J gene TRBJ2-3; 9 bases fit TRBD2. The V gene's germline CDR1 is LNHDA and CDR2 SQIVND (reference sequence). The V segment lost 3 bases and the J segment 5 bases; nucleotides outside the gene matches: 9. The CDR3 spans 16 residues. The CDR3 DNA reads as TGTGCCAGTAGTATCTTTGGCGGGGGGGGCTTAGATACGCAGTATTTT. As protein: CASSIFGGGGLDTQYF.

J is TRBJ2-1 and V is TRBV7-9, with D possibly TRBD1 on 6 matching bases. Germline CDR1 and CDR2: SEHNR and FQNEAQ (reference sequence). The length of the CDR3 is 16 residues. The V end lost 5 bases, the J end lost 4 bases, and 18 bases lay between the germline ends. For the CDR3, the DNA is TGTGCCAGCAGCGGGCTGAAAGGGGACACTTACAATGAGCAGTTCTTC. This sequence encodes CASSGLKGDTYNEQFF.

The rearrangement links TRBV19 to TRBJ2-5; perhaps TRBD1 as D (5 bases). Between the trimmed V and J ends, which lost 3 bases and 4 bases, there was a span of 12 bases. The V gene's germline CDR1 is LNHDA and CDR2 SQIVND (reference sequence). The CDR3 spans 14 residues. The CDR3 region has the DNA TGTGCCAGTAGTATCCGTCTGCAGGGAGAGACCCAGTACTTC. This gives the protein CASSIRLQGETQYF.

The chain carries TRBV3-1 (or the pseudogene TRBV3-2) and TRBJ1-6, with no clear D. This CDR3 comprises 14 residues. V lost 1 base to trimming and J lost 4 bases, with 5 bases between them. Germline loops: CDR1 LGHDT, CDR2 YNNKEL (reference sequence). Here the CDR3 DNA reads TGTGCCAGCAGCCAAGCACTTTATAATTCACCCCTCCACTTT. Translation: CASSQALYNSPLHF.

The chain is built from TRBV7-9 and TRBJ2-5, with D perhaps assigned TRBD1 or TRBD2 (6 bases each). Germline CDR1 is SEHNR and CDR2 is FQNEAQ (reference sequence). The length of the CDR3 is 14 residues. Trimming removed 5 bases from V and 2 bases from J, with 12 bases in between. The chain's CDR3 is CASSRTGTQETQYF. DNA for the CDR3: TGTGCCAGCAGCCGAACAGGGACTCAAGAGACCCAGTACTTC.

The chain is built from TRBV7-3 and TRBJ1-1; 11 bases fit TRBD1. V was pared by 2 bases and J by 4 bases, with 3 bases of the junction left unmatched. The germline gives CDR1 SGHTA, CDR2 FQGTGA. The CDR3 consists of 15 residues. CDR3 in DNA: TGTGCCAGCAGCTTAGGGACAGGGGGTGGCACTGAAGCTTTCTTT. Its translation is CASSLGTGGGTEAFF.

V gene TRBV29-1 combines with J gene TRBJ2-1, with 8 bases matching TRBD1. Trimming at V came to 5 bases and at J to 5 bases, leaving 14 bases not matched to a gene. The CDR3 contains 16 residues. CDR1 and CDR2 (germline): SQVTM, ANQGSEA. The CDR3 nucleotides are TGCAGCGTTACACTCTCTACAGGGGGTTCGGACAATGAGCAGTTCTTC. Translating gives CSVTLSTGGSDNEQFF.

This chain joins TRBV21-1 and TRBJ2-7; the tabulated D call, TRBD2, remains unverified against the DNA. TRBV21-1 is a pseudogene segment. This CDR3 has 13 amino acids. The DNA of the CDR3 is TGTGCCAGCAGCAAATACGGGGTCTACGAGCAGTACTTC. This translates into CASSKYGVYEQYF.

Written as DNA, the CDR3 is TGTGCCAGCAGTCCCTCCGGGACAGGGGGCGGATCTGGTGGCTACACCTTC. The encoded protein is CASSPSGTGGGSGGYTF. The gene calls are TRBV28 and TRBJ1-2; 12 bases map to TRBD1. The CDR3 contains 17 residues. The V gene's germline CDR1 is MDHEN and CDR2 SYDVKM. J was trimmed by 7 bases and V by 5 bases; bases with no gene match: 14.

The chain joins TRBV28 to TRBJ2-7; the D is unclear. Deletions cut 3 bases from V and 7 bases from J, with 7 bases between. The germline CDR1 and CDR2 sequences are MDHEN and SYDVKM. This CDR3 region has 11 residues. CDR3 residues: CASSFMIEQYF. CDR3 bases: TGTGCCAGCAGTTTCATGATTGAGCAGTACTTC. The full variable domain, rest sourced from reference TRBV28 and TRBJ2-7, is DVKVTQSSRYLVKRTGEKVFLECVQDMDHENMFWYRQDPGLGLRLIYFSYDVKMKEKGDIPEGYSVSREKKERFSLILESASTNQTSMYLCASSFMIEQYFGPGTRLTVT.

V usage is TRBV2 and J usage is TRBJ1-1, with a weak D call TRBD1 (5 bases). This CDR3 comprises 13 residues. Trimming cost V 10 bases and J 1 base, with 13 bases left between them. Germline CDR1 is SNHLY and CDR2 is FYNNEI. CDR3 region: CAISGLSNTEAFF. CDR3 coding DNA: TGTGCCATTTCGGGACTCTCGAACACTGAAGCTTTCTTT.

The gene calls are TRBV28 and TRBJ2-7; 7 bases line up with TRBD1. This CDR3 is built from 14 residues. CDR1 is MDHEN and CDR2 is SYDVKM in the germline V gene. J was trimmed by 4 bases and V by 6 bases; bases with no gene match: 9. The CDR3 protein is CASRNPTGIYEQYF. CDR3 nucleotides: TGTGCCAGCAGGAACCCGACAGGGATTTACGAGCAGTACTTC.

The chain joins TRBV27 to TRBJ2-6; D not certain. CDR1 is MNHEY, CDR2 SMNVEV, per germline (reference sequence). The CDR3 has 13 amino acids. V was cut by 4 bases and J by 4 bases, with 5 bases left in between. The CDR3 loop reads CASSSQGANVLTF. The DNA for the CDR3 is TGTGCCAGCAGTTCTCAGGGGGCCAACGTCCTGACTTTC. The complete variable domain, with remaining parts taken from reference TRBV27 and TRBJ2-6, reads EAQVTQNPRYLITVTGKKLTVTCSQNMNHEYMSWYRQDPGLGLRQIYYSMNVEVTDKGDVPEGYKVSRKEKRNFPLILESPSPNQTSLYFCASSSQGANVLTFGAGSRLTVL.

The chain carries TRBV15 and TRBJ1-5; D unresolved. The CDR3 sequence is 14 residues long. Germline values: CDR1 LNHNV, CDR2 YYDKDF (reference sequence). V lost 1 base and J 0 bases, leaving 4 bases between the germline ends. CDR3 amino acids: CATSRGDSNQPQHF. CDR3 sequence (DNA): TGTGCCACCAGCAGAGGGGATAGCAATCAGCCCCAGCATTTT. Looking up the rest from reference TRBV15 and TRBJ1-5 gives the full variable domain: DAMVIQNPRYQVTQFGKPVTLSCSQTLNHNVMYWYQQKSSQAPKLLFHYYDKDFNNEADTPDNFQSRRPNTSFCFLDIRSPGLGDTAMYLCATSRGDSNQPQHFGDGTRLSIL.

This clone has a single count. J is TRBJ2-1 and V is TRBV5-1, with TRBD1 matching over 9 bases. The germline gives CDR1 SGHRS, CDR2 YFSETQ. J was trimmed by 6 bases and V by 4 bases; bases with no gene match: 11. The CDR3 length is 16 residues. CDR3 nucleotide sequence: TGCGCCAGCAGCGTACAGGACAGGGGTGGAGGCAATGAGCAGTTCTTC. Encoded protein: CASSVQDRGGGNEQFF.

The V call is TRBV7-3, the J call TRBJ2-5, with 7 nucleotides matching TRBD2. Germline assignment: CDR1 SGHTA and CDR2 FQGTGA. This CDR3 contains 14 residues. V lost 5 bases and J lost 2; bases outside the gene matches: 5. DNA of the CDR3: TGTGCCAGCAGCCAGTACGGGGGGCAAGAGACCCAGTACTTC. Amino acid sequence: CASSQYGGQETQYF. The full variable domain, with the rest looked up from reference TRBV7-3 and TRBJ2-5, is GAGVSQTPSNKVTEKGKYVELRCDPISGHTALYWYRQSLGQGPEFLIYFQGTGAADDSGLPNDRFFAVRPEGSVSTLKIQRTERGDSAVYLCASSQYGGQETQYFGPGTRLLVL.

This clone appeared a few times. In DNA form, the CDR3 reads TGTGCCAGTAGTGTTCGGGACAGGGACCCGTTCTTC. Protein: CASSVRDRDPFF. V is TRBV19 and J is TRBJ2-1; TRBD1 agrees at 9 bases. V lost 5 bases and J lost 15; bases outside the gene matches: 8. There are 12 residues in the CDR3. Per the germline V gene, CDR1 is LNHDA and CDR2 is SQIVND (reference sequence).

This clone has just a few counts. This rearrangement joins TRBV4-1 to TRBJ1-5, with a weak D call TRBD1 (5 bases). This CDR3 spans 15 amino acids. Germline V gene lookup returns CDR1 MGHRA and CDR2 YSYEKL. V was clipped by 4 bases and J by 5 bases, with 15 bases between them. The CDR3 spells CASSPTGWGYQPQHF. The DNA of the CDR3 is TGCGCCAGCAGCCCCACAGGATGGGGATATCAGCCCCAGCATTTT.

The V gene is TRBV6-2 or TRBV6-3, the J gene TRBJ1-5, with no clear D. CDR1 is MNHEY and CDR2 is SVGEGT in the germline V gene. Trimming left V 6 bases short and J 12 bases short, with 18 bases between. CDR3 length equals 13 residues. This chain's CDR3 is CASSTPLLPRQHF. The CDR3, as DNA: TGTGCCAGCAGCACCCCCCTCTTACCCCGCCAGCATTTT.

V and J are TRBV5-1 and TRBJ1-1; TRBD1 aligns across 8 bases. Unmatched junction bases numbered 17, after V lost 4 bases and J lost 3 bases. The CDR3 is made up of 18 amino acids. In germline, CDR1 is SGHRS, CDR2 YFSETQ. CDR3 in amino acids: CASSPYGQGGEVDTEAFF. The CDR3 DNA reads as TGCGCCAGCAGCCCATACGGACAGGGCGGTGAGGTAGACACTGAAGCTTTCTTT.

The J gene is TRBJ2-5, the V gene TRBV18, with D hard to call. Germline CDR1 KGHSH, CDR2 LQKENI. Trimming removed 2 bases at V and 1 base at J, with 8 bases between. The CDR3 length is 14 residues. This CDR3 is CASSPFSVQETQYF. CDR3 DNA sequence: TGTGCCAGCTCACCATTTAGTGTCCAAGAGACCCAGTACTTC.

This chain links TRBV11-3 with TRBJ2-2; D call uncertain. V was cut by 3 bases and J by 4 bases, with 6 bases left in between. CDR3 size: 13 residues. The germline gives CDR1 SGHNT, CDR2 YENEEA. The CDR3 here is CASSFVSTGELFF. DNA of the CDR3: TGTGCCAGCAGCTTCGTCTCCACCGGGGAGCTGTTTTTT.

This sequence joins TRBV7-8 and TRBJ1-6; tentative D call: TRBD1 (5 bases). This CDR3 has 17 residues. Germline lookup yields CDR1 SGHVS and CDR2 FQNEAQ. V was pared by 5 bases and J by 3 bases, with 17 bases between. CDR3 protein: CASSPEPPRGYNSPLHF. CDR3 bases: TGTGCCAGCAGCCCAGAGCCCCCGAGGGGCTATAATTCACCCCTCCACTTT.

This sequence joins TRBV19 and TRBJ2-7; the match to TRBD1 covers 9 bases. The junction had 6 bases not matched to a gene; V was cut back by 3 bases and J by 6 bases. The CDR3 covers 14 residues. Per the germline V gene, CDR1 is LNHDA and CDR2 is SQIVND (reference sequence). CDR3 in amino acids: CASSIPGQGSEQYF. The DNA of the CDR3 is TGTGCCAGTAGTATCCCGGGACAGGGAAGCGAGCAGTACTTC.

The J gene is TRBJ1-1, the V gene TRBV3-1 (or the pseudogene TRBV3-2); D is possibly TRBD1 (5 bases). This CDR3 has 11 amino acids. Trimming took off 4 bases at V and 11 bases at J, with 11 bases between the two ends. The germline CDR1 and CDR2 sequences are LGHDT and YNNKEL (reference sequence). CDR3 in DNA: TGTGCCAGCAGCCTCGCCGGGGCGGCTTTCTTT. It translates to CASSLAGAAFF.

This chain links TRBV6-5 with TRBJ2-3; TRBD2 aligns across 7 bases. The CDR3 is 15 amino acids. Germline values: CDR1 MNHEY, CDR2 SVGAGI. Trimming removed 6 bases from V and 1 base from J; junction bases left unmatched: 7. This CDR3 is CASRDGGGGTDTQYF. For the CDR3, the DNA is TGTGCCAGCAGGGATGGGGGGGGAGGCACAGATACGCAGTATTTT.

V gene TRBV7-9 combines with J gene TRBJ2-7; 8 bases fit TRBD1. In germline, CDR1 is SEHNR, CDR2 FQNEAQ (reference sequence). CDR3 length: 17 residues. With 5 bases clipped from V and 5 bases from J, the junction kept 17 bases outside the gene matches. CDR3 sequence (DNA): TGTGCCAGCAGCCCCCGAAAAGGGGGCAGGGGGCCCCACGAGCAGTACTTC. Its translation is CASSPRKGGRGPHEQYF.